A selection of T cell receptor beta chains follows, all from one sample in a study of blood T cell repertoires in COVID-19. Only in-frame clones appear in the TCRdb table, and some are missing; sequencing was by immunoSEQ multiplex PCR. The profile shows around 260,000 clones, about nine tenths of them singletons. The sample taken for sequencing was peripheral blood. The receptors were gathered from a woman in her 40s who had recovered from COVID-19. CDR3s include the opening cysteine and the closing phenylalanine or tryptophan. A D gene is named only where the DNA matches it firmly. Size is stated for part of the rows, as once, few or many counts, or as a class when the clone is expanded.

D gene	V gene	clone size	J gene	CDR3 DNA	CDR3 protein
TRBD1	TRBV9	.	TRBJ1-1	TGTGCCAGCAGCGTAGCTCCGGGGACAGCGGAAGCTTTCTTT	CASSVAPGTAEAFF
TRBD2	TRBV5-1	.	TRBJ2-5	TGCGCCAGCAGCTTGTACTCGCTAGCGGGGGGGCCGGGGGAGACCCAGTACTTC	CASSLYSLAGGPGETQYF
TRBD1	TRBV4-3	.	TRBJ2-7	TGCGCCAGCAGCCAGAACACGAACAGGGGGGTTTCCTACGAGCAGTACTTC	CASSQNTNRGVSYEQYF
TRBD2	TRBV27	.	TRBJ2-7	TGTGCCAGCAGTTCCCACCAAGCGGGGATATGGGACGAGCAGTACTTC	CASSSHQAGIWDEQYF
.	TRBV7-2	.	TRBJ1-2	TGTGCCAGCAGCTTTGTCCCTTCAGGGCGATACTATGGCTACACCTTC	CASSFVPSGRYYGYTF
.	TRBV4-3	.	TRBJ2-7	TGCGCCAGCAGCCCGGGGAGCTACGAGCAGTACTTC	CASSPGSYEQYF
TRBD1	TRBV5-1	.	TRBJ1-1	TGCGCCAGCAGGGGGGACAGGGGAGCTTTCTTT	CASRGDRGAFF
TRBD1	TRBV9	.	TRBJ2-4	TGTGCCAGCAGCCTGGGACAGGCTAGCTCCCAAAACATTCAGTACTTC	CASSLGQASSQNIQYF
.	TRBV28	.	TRBJ1-1	TGTGCCAGCAGTCCGGGGACACACACTGAAGCTTTCTTT	CASSPGTHTEAFF
.	TRBV29-1	.	TRBJ1-2	TGCAGCGTTGCTCGAGTACGGGTTGACGGCTATGGCTACACCTTC	CSVARVRVDGYGYTF
.	TRBV6-6	.	TRBJ2-3	TGTGCCAGCCGCGAGGGGGGGTTTCTAGCAGATACGCAGTATTTT	CASREGGFLADTQYF
TRBD1	TRBV11-3	.	TRBJ2-1	TGTGCCAGCAGCTTAACGGGACAGGGGTACAATGAGCAGTTCTTC	CASSLTGQGYNEQFF
TRBD1	TRBV24-1	.	TRBJ2-1	TGTGCCACCAGTGATTCGATGGGGACAGGGGCTTACAATGAGCAGTTCTTC	CATSDSMGTGAYNEQFF
TRBD1	TRBV7-9	once	TRBJ1-1	TGTGCCAGCAGTCGGGACAGAATAGAAGCTTTCTTT	CASSRDRIEAFF
.	TRBV5-1	.	TRBJ1-2	TGCGCCAGCAGCGCCCACATGACAGCCACCTATGGCTACACCTTC	CASSAHMTATYGYTF
TRBD1	TRBV18	.	TRBJ1-1	TGTGCCAGCTCACCACTAGACAGGGCCGAGGAAGCTTTCTTT	CASSPLDRAEEAFF
.	TRBV2	.	TRBJ2-2	TGTGCCACCGGGGGGAACACCGGGGAGCTGTTTTTT	CATGGNTGELFF